This T cell receptor beta chain was sequenced for a study of shared clonotypes between healthy human individuals. Profiling relied on immunoSEQ multiplex PCR, and the TCRdb table lists in-frame clones only, not all of them. The sample includes around 580,000 clones, 95% to 98% of them seen just once. The CDR3 contains 15 residues. The V and J ends lost 0 bases and 4 bases, in that order; junction bases with no gene match: 5. Looked up from germline, CDR1 is SEHNR and CDR2 is FQNEAQ (reference sequence). Naive CD8 cells, CD45RO-negative and positively selected for CCR7, excluded terminally differentiated effector memory CD45RA+ cells. Recent vaccinations or acute infections were absent in the healthy HIV-negative adult donors.

The sample consisted of naive CD8+ T cells sorted from blood. The source of this sequence is a man younger than 40 in good health. The chain links TRBV7-9 to TRBJ2-7; 8 nucleotides line up with TRBD2. CDR3 region: CASSLAGLVRYEQYF. The CDR3 DNA reads TGTGCCAGCAGCTTAGCGGGACTAGTTCGTTACGAGCAGTACTTC.